Reported below is one T cell receptor (beta chain). This specimen belongs to a study of sequential checkpoint blockade in melanoma. Whole-study context: Patients were randomized 1:1 to nivolumab-then-ipilimumab or ipilimumab-then-nivolumab first-line.

Treatment in this sample: randomized to nivolumab then ipilimumab (arm A) or the reverse (arm B). The assay was immunoSEQ multiplex PCR, and TCRdb's table has in-frame clones only and misses some. Of about 8,400 clones detected, over 85% appear once; the ten largest clones hold approximately 15%. Germline CDR1 is MNHEY and CDR2 is SMNVEV (reference sequence). Trimming cost V 3 bases and J 7 bases; bases outside gene matches: 7. CDR3 size: 14 residues. The specimen was CD8+ T cells sorted from blood (inferred from file names), collected from a patient given nivolumab and ipilimumab in sequence. V gene TRBV27 combines with J gene TRBJ2-7; TRBD2 matches at 9 bases. This receptor was identified in a human donor with melanoma. The CDR3 DNA follows: TGTGCCAGCAGTTTCCTCGGGGCGGGGGGGGAGCAGTACTTC. Its translation is CASSFLGAGGEQYF.